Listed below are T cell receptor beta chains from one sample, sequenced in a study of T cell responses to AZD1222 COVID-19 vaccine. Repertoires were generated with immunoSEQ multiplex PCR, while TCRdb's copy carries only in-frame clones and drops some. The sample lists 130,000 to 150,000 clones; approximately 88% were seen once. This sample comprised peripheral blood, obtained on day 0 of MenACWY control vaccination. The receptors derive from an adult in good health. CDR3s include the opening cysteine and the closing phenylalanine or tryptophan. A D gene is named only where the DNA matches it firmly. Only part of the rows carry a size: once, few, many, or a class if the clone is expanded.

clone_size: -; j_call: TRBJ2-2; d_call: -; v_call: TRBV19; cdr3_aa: CASSINRAGELFF; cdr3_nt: TGTGCCAGTAGTATAAACAGGGCCGGGGAGCTGTTTTTT
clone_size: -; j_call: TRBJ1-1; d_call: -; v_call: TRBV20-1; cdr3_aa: CSARHFTEAFF; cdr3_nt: TGCAGTGCTAGACACTTCACTGAAGCTTTCTTT
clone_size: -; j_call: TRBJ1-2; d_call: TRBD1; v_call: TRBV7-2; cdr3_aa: CASSFGQGAGYGYTF; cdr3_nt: TGTGCCAGCAGCTTCGGACAGGGGGCGGGGTATGGCTACACCTTC
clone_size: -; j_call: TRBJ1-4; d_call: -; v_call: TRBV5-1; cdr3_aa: CASSVGGSREKLFF; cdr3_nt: TGCGCCAGCAGCGTGGGAGGAAGCAGGGAAAAACTGTTTTTT
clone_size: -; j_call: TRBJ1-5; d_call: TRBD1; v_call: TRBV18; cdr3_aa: CASSFDRARNQPQHF; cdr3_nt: TGTGCCAGCTCTTTCGACAGGGCCCGCAATCAGCCCCAGCATTTT
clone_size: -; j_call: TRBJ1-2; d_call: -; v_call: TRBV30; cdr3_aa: CAWSREQLLANYGYTF; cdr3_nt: TGTGCCTGGAGTCGGGAACAGCTTTTAGCTAACTATGGCTACACCTTC
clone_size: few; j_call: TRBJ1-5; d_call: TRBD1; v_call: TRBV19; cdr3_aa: CASSIPRDRWTHSNQPQHF; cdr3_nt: TGTGCCAGTAGTATCCCCCGGGACAGGTGGACCCATAGCAATCAGCCCCAGCATTTT
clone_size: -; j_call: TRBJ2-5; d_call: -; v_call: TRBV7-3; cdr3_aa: CASSGRGTQETQYF; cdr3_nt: TGTGCCAGCAGCGGACGGGGCACGCAAGAGACCCAGTACTTC
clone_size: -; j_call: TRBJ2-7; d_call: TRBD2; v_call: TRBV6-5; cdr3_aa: CASSYESGGAGEQYF; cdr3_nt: TGTGCCAGCAGTTACGAGAGCGGGGGGGCGGGAGAGCAGTACTTC
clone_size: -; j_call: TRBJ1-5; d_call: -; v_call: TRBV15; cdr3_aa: CATSSAVRAPENQPQHF; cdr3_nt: TGTGCCACCAGCAGTGCTGTAAGGGCCCCTGAAAATCAGCCCCAGCATTTT
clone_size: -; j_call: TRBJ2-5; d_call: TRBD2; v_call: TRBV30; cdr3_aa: CALRRAGGQETQYF; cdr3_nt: TGTGCCTTACGCCGGGCGGGAGGGCAAGAGACCCAGTACTTC
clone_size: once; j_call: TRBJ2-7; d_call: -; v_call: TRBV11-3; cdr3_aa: CASSLYDSSYEQYF; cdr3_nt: TGTGCCAGCAGCTTATACGACTCCTCCTACGAGCAGTACTTC
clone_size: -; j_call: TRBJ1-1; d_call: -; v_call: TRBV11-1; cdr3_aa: CASSYLRGVNTEAFF; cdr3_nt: TGTGCCAGCAGCTACTTAAGGGGGGTGAACACTGAAGCTTTCTTT
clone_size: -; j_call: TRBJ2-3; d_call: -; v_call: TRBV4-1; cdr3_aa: CASSLSRRVGDTQYF; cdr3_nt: TGCGCCAGCAGCCTCTCCCGGCGAGTAGGAGATACGCAGTATTTT
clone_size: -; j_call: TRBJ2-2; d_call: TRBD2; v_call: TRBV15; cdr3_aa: CATSSGGLAGFTGELFF; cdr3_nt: TGTGCCACCAGCTCAGGGGGGCTAGCGGGGTTCACCGGGGAGCTGTTTTTT
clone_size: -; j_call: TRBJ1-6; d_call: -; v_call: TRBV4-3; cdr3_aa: CASSQLVGQGNSPLHF; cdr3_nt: TGCGCCAGCAGCCAATTGGTTGGCCAGGGGAATTCACCCCTCCACTTT
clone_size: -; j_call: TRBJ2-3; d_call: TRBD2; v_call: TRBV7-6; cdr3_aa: CASSPWTSLRTDTQYF; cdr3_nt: TGTGCCAGCAGCCCCTGGACTAGCCTGCGCACAGATACGCAGTATTTT
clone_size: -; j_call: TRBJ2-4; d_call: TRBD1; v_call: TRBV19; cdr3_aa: CASSTWDRLNIQYF; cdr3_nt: TGTGCCAGTAGCACCTGGGACAGATTAAACATTCAGTACTTC
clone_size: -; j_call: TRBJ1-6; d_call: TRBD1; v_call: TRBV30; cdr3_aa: CAWSVDRGGPFYNSPLHF; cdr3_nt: TGTGCCTGGAGTGTGGACAGGGGAGGTCCGTTCTATAATTCACCCCTCCACTTT
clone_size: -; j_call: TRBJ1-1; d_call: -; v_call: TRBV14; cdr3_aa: CASSQGGFRTKNTEAFF; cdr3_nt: TGTGCCAGCAGCCAAGGGGGGTTCAGGACTAAGAACACTGAAGCTTTCTTT
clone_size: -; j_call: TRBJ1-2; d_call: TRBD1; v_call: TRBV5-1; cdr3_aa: CASSPGTGSGYTF; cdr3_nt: TGCGCCAGCAGCCCCGGGACAGGGTCGGGCTACACCTTC
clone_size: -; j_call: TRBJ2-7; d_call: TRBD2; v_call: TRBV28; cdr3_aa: CASSPGTTMDEQYF; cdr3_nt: TGTGCCAGCAGTCCCGGGACTACAATGGACGAGCAGTACTTC
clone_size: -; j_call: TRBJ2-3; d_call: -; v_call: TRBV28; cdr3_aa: CASSPRAPTDTQYF; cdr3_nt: TGTGCCAGCAGTCCGAGGGCCCCCACAGATACGCAGTATTTT
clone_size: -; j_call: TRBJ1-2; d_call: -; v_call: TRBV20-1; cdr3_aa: CSAWEGYGYTF; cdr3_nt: TGCAGTGCCTGGGAAGGCTATGGCTACACCTTC
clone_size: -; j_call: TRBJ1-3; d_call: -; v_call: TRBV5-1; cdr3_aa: CASSLTGSANTIYF; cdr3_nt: TGCGCCAGCAGCTTGACAGGGTCGGCAAACACCATATATTTT
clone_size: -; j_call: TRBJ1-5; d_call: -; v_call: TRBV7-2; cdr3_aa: CASSLVGASQPQHF; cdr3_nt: TGTGCCAGCAGCTTAGTCGGGGCAAGTCAGCCCCAGCATTTT
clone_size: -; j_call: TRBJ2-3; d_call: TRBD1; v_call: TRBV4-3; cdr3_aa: CASSQSLSGTADTQYF; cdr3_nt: TGCGCCAGCAGCCAGAGTCTTTCCGGGACAGCAGATACGCAGTATTTT
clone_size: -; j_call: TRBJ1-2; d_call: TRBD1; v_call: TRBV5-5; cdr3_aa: CASSQAGTGGGGYTF; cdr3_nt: TGTGCCAGCAGCCAGGCCGGGACAGGGGGCGGTGGCTACACCTTC
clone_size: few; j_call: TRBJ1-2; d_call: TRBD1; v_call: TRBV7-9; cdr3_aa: CASSKTGVVYGYTF; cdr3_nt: TGTGCCAGCAGCAAAACAGGGGTAGTCTATGGCTACACCTTC
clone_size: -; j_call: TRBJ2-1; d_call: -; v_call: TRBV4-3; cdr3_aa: CASSPLVFNEQFF; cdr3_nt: TGCGCCAGCAGCCCTTTAGTTTTCAATGAGCAGTTCTTC
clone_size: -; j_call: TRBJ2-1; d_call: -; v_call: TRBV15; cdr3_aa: CATSREATLSYNEQFF; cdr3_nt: TGTGCCACCAGCAGAGAAGCGACCCTCTCCTACAATGAGCAGTTCTTC
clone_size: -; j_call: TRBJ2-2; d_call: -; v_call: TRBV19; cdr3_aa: CASSIQKTGELFF; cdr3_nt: TGTGCCAGTAGTATCCAGAAGACCGGGGAGCTGTTTTTT
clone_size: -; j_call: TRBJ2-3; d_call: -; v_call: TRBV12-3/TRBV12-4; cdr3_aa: CASSSHTDTQYF; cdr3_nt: TGTGCCAGCAGTTCCCACACAGATACGCAGTATTTT
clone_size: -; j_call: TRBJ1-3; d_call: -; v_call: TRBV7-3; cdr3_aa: CASSPRTGFGNTIYF; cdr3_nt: TGTGCCAGCTCTCCTCGAACGGGGTTCGGAAACACCATATATTTT
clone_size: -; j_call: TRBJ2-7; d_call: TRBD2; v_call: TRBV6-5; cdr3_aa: CASSYPGLAYEQYF; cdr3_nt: TGTGCCAGCAGTTACCCAGGACTAGCCTACGAGCAGTACTTC